Listed below are T cell receptor beta chains from one sample, sequenced in a study of blood T cell repertoires in COVID-19. Clones were sequenced by immunoSEQ multiplex PCR, and TCRdb holds only the in-frame ones, with some missing. The data contain 150,000 to 200,000 clones, approximately 86% of them singletons. Sequences were obtained from peripheral blood. These receptors came from a man aged 55-75 years with acute or convalescent COVID-19. Both conserved end residues are part of each CDR3. The D gene is left open where the match is weak. Size is stated for part of the rows, as once, few or many counts, or as a class when the clone is expanded.

abundance: -
d_gene: TRBD1
v_gene: TRBV7-3
j_gene: TRBJ2-5
CDR3aa: CASSQGQGGSETQYF
CDR3nt: TGTGCCAGCAGCCAAGGACAGGGAGGCTCAGAGACCCAGTACTTC

abundance: -
d_gene: -
v_gene: TRBV15
j_gene: TRBJ2-3
CDR3aa: CATSRDEGGTDTQYF
CDR3nt: TGTGCCACCAGCAGAGATGAAGGGGGTACTGATACGCAGTATTTT

abundance: -
d_gene: TRBD2
v_gene: TRBV7-9
j_gene: TRBJ2-5
CDR3aa: CASSPGTSGETQYF
CDR3nt: TGTGCCAGCAGTCCTGGGACTAGCGGAGAGACCCAGTACTTC

abundance: -
d_gene: -
v_gene: TRBV30
j_gene: TRBJ2-1
CDR3aa: CAWSPGIYNEQFF
CDR3nt: TGTGCCTGGAGTCCCGGGATTTACAATGAGCAGTTCTTC

abundance: -
d_gene: -
v_gene: TRBV2
j_gene: TRBJ2-1
CDR3aa: CASRGDSTEQFF
CDR3nt: TGTGCCAGCAGGGGGGACTCCACTGAGCAGTTCTTC

abundance: -
d_gene: TRBD1
v_gene: TRBV6-5
j_gene: TRBJ1-2
CDR3aa: CASSQDRQNYGYTF
CDR3nt: TGTGCCAGCAGCCAGGACAGGCAGAACTATGGCTACACCTTC

abundance: -
d_gene: -
v_gene: TRBV5-4
j_gene: TRBJ1-3
CDR3aa: CASSLMGAGENTIYF
CDR3nt: TGTGCCAGCAGCCTGATGGGGGCGGGGGAGAACACCATATATTTT

abundance: -
d_gene: -
v_gene: TRBV13
j_gene: TRBJ1-2
CDR3aa: CASSFSPGGYTF
CDR3nt: TGTGCCAGCAGCTTTAGTCCGGGGGGCTACACCTTC

abundance: once
d_gene: TRBD1
v_gene: TRBV9
j_gene: TRBJ2-1
CDR3aa: CASSADRGYYNEQFF
CDR3nt: TGTGCCAGCAGCGCGGACAGGGGGTACTACAATGAGCAGTTCTTC

abundance: -
d_gene: -
v_gene: TRBV5-1
j_gene: TRBJ2-3
CDR3aa: CASRPLSGTDTQYF
CDR3nt: TGCGCCAGCAGGCCCCTCAGTGGCACAGATACGCAGTATTTT

abundance: -
d_gene: -
v_gene: TRBV19
j_gene: TRBJ1-5
CDR3aa: CASSIGEGQPQHF
CDR3nt: TGTGCCAGTAGTATAGGAGAGGGTCAGCCCCAGCATTTT

abundance: -
d_gene: -
v_gene: TRBV15
j_gene: TRBJ1-6
CDR3aa: CATSRGQGAGSPLHF
CDR3nt: TGTGCCACCAGCAGAGGTCAGGGAGCGGGTTCACCCCTCCACTTT

abundance: -
d_gene: -
v_gene: TRBV4-1
j_gene: TRBJ2-7
CDR3aa: CASSLQGPLGFSEQYF
CDR3nt: TGCGCCAGCAGCCTACAGGGCCCACTGGGTTTCTCCGAGCAGTACTTC

abundance: -
d_gene: TRBD1
v_gene: TRBV28
j_gene: TRBJ1-5
CDR3aa: CASRQGGQPQHF
CDR3nt: TGTGCCAGCCGACAGGGAGGCCAGCCCCAGCATTTT

abundance: -
d_gene: TRBD1
v_gene: TRBV7-8
j_gene: TRBJ1-6
CDR3aa: CASSTRGGQGEYNSPLHF
CDR3nt: TGTGCCAGCAGCACCCGGGGGGGGCAGGGGGAATATAATTCACCCCTCCACTTT

abundance: -
d_gene: TRBD2
v_gene: TRBV13
j_gene: TRBJ2-5
CDR3aa: CASSPPPVAGLEETQYF
CDR3nt: TGTGCCAGCAGCCCTCCGCCGGTTGCGGGACTAGAAGAGACCCAGTACTTC

abundance: -
d_gene: TRBD1
v_gene: TRBV5-1
j_gene: TRBJ2-7
CDR3aa: CASSLASGQGVEQYF
CDR3nt: TGCGCCAGCAGCTTGGCATCGGGACAGGGCGTCGAGCAGTACTTC

abundance: -
d_gene: -
v_gene: TRBV7-3
j_gene: TRBJ2-5
CDR3aa: CASSLHREETQYF
CDR3nt: TGTGCCAGCAGCTTACACAGGGAGGAGACCCAGTACTTC

abundance: -
d_gene: -
v_gene: TRBV10-3
j_gene: TRBJ1-1
CDR3aa: CAISFSPRGERDTEAFF
CDR3nt: TGTGCCATCAGCTTTTCTCCACGGGGGGAAAGGGACACTGAAGCTTTCTTT

abundance: -
d_gene: -
v_gene: TRBV7-2
j_gene: TRBJ2-1
CDR3aa: CASSLRGYNEQFF
CDR3nt: TGTGCCAGCAGCTTAAGGGGGTACAATGAGCAGTTCTTC

abundance: -
d_gene: -
v_gene: TRBV2
j_gene: TRBJ2-3
CDR3aa: CASSDLARTDTQYF
CDR3nt: TGTGCCAGCAGTGATCTGGCACGCACAGATACGCAGTATTTT

abundance: -
d_gene: TRBD2
v_gene: TRBV4-2
j_gene: TRBJ2-1
CDR3aa: CASSLEGREYNEQFF
CDR3nt: TGTGCCAGCAGCCTTGAGGGGAGGGAGTACAATGAGCAGTTCTTC

abundance: -
d_gene: TRBD1
v_gene: TRBV18
j_gene: TRBJ1-2
CDR3aa: CASSRGTVENYGYTF
CDR3nt: TGTGCCAGCTCACGGGGGACAGTTGAAAACTATGGCTACACCTTC

abundance: few
d_gene: TRBD2
v_gene: TRBV12-3/TRBV12-4
j_gene: TRBJ2-1
CDR3aa: CASSGTRFSEQFF
CDR3nt: TGTGCCAGCAGTGGGACTAGATTTAGTGAGCAGTTCTTC

abundance: few
d_gene: -
v_gene: TRBV28
j_gene: TRBJ2-7
CDR3aa: CASSLENEQYF
CDR3nt: TGTGCCAGCAGTTTAGAGAACGAGCAGTACTTC

abundance: -
d_gene: -
v_gene: TRBV6-5
j_gene: TRBJ1-6
CDR3aa: CASSWAPDGSPLHF
CDR3nt: TGTGCCAGCAGCTGGGCCCCTGACGGTTCACCCCTCCACTTT

abundance: -
d_gene: -
v_gene: TRBV6-6
j_gene: TRBJ2-7
CDR3aa: CASWRDLGFEQYF
CDR3nt: TGTGCCAGTTGGAGGGACCTAGGATTCGAGCAGTACTTC

abundance: -
d_gene: -
v_gene: TRBV9
j_gene: TRBJ2-2
CDR3aa: CASSVMGLNTGELFF
CDR3nt: TGTGCCAGCAGCGTAATGGGACTGAACACCGGGGAGCTGTTTTTT

abundance: -
d_gene: -
v_gene: TRBV15
j_gene: TRBJ2-7
CDR3aa: CATSREGGYEQYF
CDR3nt: TGTGCCACCAGCAGAGAAGGCGGGTACGAGCAGTACTTC

abundance: -
d_gene: -
v_gene: TRBV18
j_gene: TRBJ2-7
CDR3aa: CASSPRWRDRDEQYF
CDR3nt: TGTGCCAGCTCACCACGGTGGAGGGATAGAGACGAGCAGTACTTC

abundance: -
d_gene: TRBD2
v_gene: TRBV3-1/TRBV3-2
j_gene: TRBJ2-7
CDR3aa: CASSQWTSGTPQYF
CDR3nt: TGTGCCAGCAGCCAATGGACTAGCGGGACTCCGCAGTACTTC

abundance: -
d_gene: TRBD1
v_gene: TRBV28
j_gene: TRBJ2-7
CDR3aa: CASSLRDRGYEQYF
CDR3nt: TGTGCCAGCAGTTTGAGGGACAGGGGCTACGAGCAGTACTTC

abundance: -
d_gene: -
v_gene: TRBV2
j_gene: TRBJ1-5
CDR3aa: CASRGGLDSNQPQHF
CDR3nt: TGTGCCAGCAGGGGAGGACTGGATAGCAATCAGCCCCAGCATTTT

abundance: -
d_gene: -
v_gene: TRBV30
j_gene: TRBJ2-1
CDR3aa: CAWTTGDEQFF
CDR3nt: TGTGCCTGGACTACGGGTGATGAGCAGTTCTTC

abundance: -
d_gene: -
v_gene: TRBV4-2
j_gene: TRBJ2-1
CDR3aa: CASSQGTGKYNEQFF
CDR3nt: TGTGCCAGCAGCCAAGGGACGGGGAAATACAATGAGCAGTTCTTC